This T cell receptor beta chain was obtained from a study of yellow fever vaccine responses in identical twins. Overall study results and limits: Twins' vaccine T cell responses reportedly seemed partly convergent and partly personalized.

This CDR3 has 13 residues. Germline V lookup: CDR1 SGHDT, CDR2 YYEEEE. V lost 0 bases to trimming and J lost 4 bases, with 8 bases between them. Comments on this clonotype: No antigen is known for it.

MiXCR was run by TCRdb on the RT-PCR reads, yielding one entry per CDR3 protein. The sample gives under 20,000 distinct CDR3 sequences, approximately 70% of which show up once; roughly 2.7% is in the top ten. Specimen: T cells from blood (PBMCs), unsorted or a sorted subset (not recorded which), collected before or after yellow fever vaccination (not recorded which). This clonotype originated in a woman under 30 who received the yellow fever vaccine. The V call is TRBV5-6, the J call TRBJ2-7; tentatively, D is TRBD1 (6 bases). The CDR3 sequence is CASSLGGGYEQYF. The CDR3 DNA follows: TGTGCCAGCAGCTTGGGAGGGGGTTACGAGCAGTACTTC.